This TCR beta chain came from a study of identical twins. Trimming took off 2 bases at V and 2 bases at J, with 11 bases between the two ends. Germline-derived CDR1 and CDR2 are SGHDT and YYEEEE. The CDR3 covers 15 residues. There are many counts of this clonotype. TCRdb fed the 5' RACE reads into MiXCR, producing one record per CDR3 protein. This table holds 750,000 to 950,000 distinct CDR3 sequences, 9% to 15% found once. These data were also filed under a second study, of yellow fever vaccine responses in identical twins. That source adds: A vaccine T cell response that seemed partly convergent and partly personalized was reported in twins.

The V gene is TRBV5-6, the J gene TRBJ1-3; unclear D gene. Material for sequencing was PBMCs. The source of this sequence is a young woman in good health. The CDR3 is CASSFFPEAGNTIYF. The CDR3 DNA follows: TGTGCCAGCAGCTTCTTCCCAGAGGCTGGAAACACCATATATTTT.